This T cell receptor (beta chain) is drawn from a study of PD-L1 blockade in urothelial cancer. As for the study in general: Administration of atezolizumab to patients began around 2014, at 1,200 mg intravenously every 3 weeks. Bladder-origin urothelial cancer in males described about 90% of the 29 patients.

Germline CDR1 reads SGHVT; CDR2 reads SQSDAQ. Trimming took off 2 bases at V and 2 bases at J, with 15 bases between the two ends. The CDR3 loop spans 16 amino acids. Into every PCR, synthetic TCR analog templates were spiked. Generated by immunoSEQ multiplex PCR, the TCRdb table keeps only in-frame clones and is missing some. The sample records approximately 15,000 clones, about nine tenths being singletons. Study-level findings and limits: It was durable-benefit patients whose tumor-associated blood clones expanded more at 3 weeks.

Comments on this clone: What it binds is not known.

This sample comprised PBMCs, obtained around atezolizumab (anti-PD-L1) treatment. The chain links TRBV7-4 to TRBJ1-2; D unclear. This TCR was recovered from a man over 45 with urothelial cancer. The CDR3 DNA is TGTGCCAGCAGCTTATGTCTCCCTAATCTCAACTATGGCTACACCTTC. Translation gives CASSLCLPNLNYGYTF.